The subject of this entry is one T cell receptor (beta chain). Its antigen is unidentified. TCR beta CDR3 regions were amplified from RNA transcripts. Carried out on the TCR CDR3, a first-round RT-PCR used the HTBI primer set. TCRdb reprocessed the multiplex PCR reads with MiXCR, giving one entry per CDR3 protein. The sample gives around 280,000 distinct CDR3 sequences, roughly 13% of which show up once; 6.5% to 10% is in the top ten. There are 15 residues in the CDR3. Germline CDR1 DFQATT, CDR2 SNEGSKA (reference sequence). Losses at the gene ends were 1 base for V and 6 bases for J; bases not matched to a gene: 6. The record originates from a study of T cells in Graves' hyperthyroidism and ophthalmopathy. Study outcomes and limitations: Most thyroid clonotypes expanded above 0.001 appeared in blood too.

The TCR originated in a woman aged 35 to 49 with Graves' hyperthyroidism. The V and J genes are TRBV20-1 and TRBJ2-2; 9 bases align to TRBD1. Sequenced input: blood. This CDR3 is CSARASTGGPGELFF. The CDR3 DNA reads TGCAGTGCTAGAGCTTCGACAGGGGGACCCGGGGAGCTGTTTTTT.